This T cell receptor (beta chain) was observed in a study of blood T cell repertoires in COVID-19. Whole-study context: The samples span acute and convalescent COVID-19 from the United States, Italy and Spain. The analysed material was cDNA or gDNA that came from T cells, B-cell-depleted T cells, or PBMCs.

Per the study methods: The authors estimated nucleated cell counts from reference gene primer amplification. The protocol was immunoSEQ multiplex PCR, while the TCRdb copy is restricted to in-frame clones and leaves out a portion. The D gene and trimming were derived from the DNA, and the V and J assignments and clone size from that table. The sample includes nearly 25,000 clones, 82% of them seen just once. Trimming took 4 bases from V and 4 from J, leaving 10 bases between them. CDR3 length: 13 residues. CDR1 and CDR2 from the germline V gene are MNHEY and SMNVEV (reference sequence). What was sequenced was peripheral blood. The chain combines TRBV27 with TRBJ1-2; weak D call: TRBD1 (5 bases). The origin of this receptor is a human donor in a cohort sampled during active COVID-19. The CDR3 DNA is TGTGCCAGCAGTTCTAGAGACAGCTATGGCTACACCTTC. Protein product: CASSSRDSYGYTF.